The TCR beta chain described here comes from a study of blood T cell repertoires in COVID-19 (dated by TCRdb to 2018 to 2021). In the study overall: Samples covering the acute and convalescent phases of COVID-19 were provided by collaborators in the United States, Italy and Spain. HLA class I and class II types, where available, came from metadata supplied by the sample provider rather than from assay-based typing. The material from the prospective study consisted of cDNA or gDNA derived from T cells, B-cell-depleted T cells, or PBMCs. The repertoires were released in a freely available public database intended as a resource for research on the immune response to SARS-CoV-2. Samples came from the ongoing ImmuneRACE study (first 160 participants) plus 1,254 subjects from 6 global collaborators. Deeply sampled blood TCRbeta repertoires from subjects exposed to, actively infected with, or recovered from COVID-19 were included in the dataset. A de-identified subject ID, COVID-19 status, age in years and sex were almost always included in the sample metadata. Results and caveats for the whole study, not just this receptor: The amount of clinical and demographic metadata varied by source and participant and was provided uncurated.

A word on this clone: Its antigen is unknown. Per-nucleotide qualities are absent, and no much larger clonotype sits a single base away.

One collaborating source in Seattle enrolled patients during active infection and followed them longitudinally through the course of disease. The collaborating institutions used their own protocols to collect whole blood in K2EDTA tubes. For TCRbeta analysis, collaborator samples were shipped as frozen whole blood, as isolated PBMCs, or as DNA extracted from either sample type. TCRbeta CDR3 regions were amplified from genomic DNA by means of the immunoSEQ Assay, a bias-controlled multiplex PCR. The authors processed their data as follows. Within the assay, amplification of reference gene primers was used to estimate how many nucleated cells each sample contained. To quantify the absolute abundance of each unique TCRbeta CDR3 rearrangement, sequence reads were collapsed and filtered. For each sample, productive Simpson clonality was calculated by taking the square root of Simpson's diversity index across productive rearrangements. In its TCRdb copy, this immuneACCESS table keeps in-frame sequences only and misses some clones. Where compared with another copy, unresolved V genes explain less than half of these, and the others have no known cause. That table is the source of V, J and clone size, and D and trimming were worked out from the DNA. The sample includes 130,000 or so clones, with roughly 77% observed a single time. The top ten constitute around 5% of the sample.

CDR1 and CDR2 are read off the germline V gene (reference sequence) as LGHDT and YNNKEL. Reading from cysteine to phenylalanine, the CDR3 counts 14 amino acids. Only the CDR3 portion is preserved as DNA: 42 bases, with reading frame beginning at the first base. Trimming costs V 4 bases and J 1 base, and their ends lie 10 bases apart. Source material: peripheral blood. The chain links TRBV3-1 (or the pseudogene TRBV3-2) with TRBJ1-2; the D gene is possibly TRBD1, with 5 bases matching. The clonotype originates from a woman in her seventies with COVID-19, enrolled during active disease. The CDR3 region has the sequence CASSPDSVNYGYTF. The DNA reads as follows: TGTGCCAGCAGCCCAGACAGCGTTAACTATGGCTACACCTTC.